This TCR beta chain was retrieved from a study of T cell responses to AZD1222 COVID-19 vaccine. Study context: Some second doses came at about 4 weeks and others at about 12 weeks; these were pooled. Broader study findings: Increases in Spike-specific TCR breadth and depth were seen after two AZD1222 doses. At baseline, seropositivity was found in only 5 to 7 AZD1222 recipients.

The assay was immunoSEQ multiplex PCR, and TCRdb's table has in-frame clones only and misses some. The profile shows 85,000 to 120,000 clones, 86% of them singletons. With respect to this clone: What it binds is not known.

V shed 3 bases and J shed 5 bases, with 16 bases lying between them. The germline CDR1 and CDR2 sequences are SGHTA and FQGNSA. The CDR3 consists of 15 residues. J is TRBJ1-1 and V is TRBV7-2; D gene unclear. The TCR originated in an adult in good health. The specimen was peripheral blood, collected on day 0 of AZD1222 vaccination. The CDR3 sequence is CASSFEGQVGTEAFF. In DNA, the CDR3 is TGTGCCAGCAGCTTCGAGGGCCAGGTGGGAACTGAAGCTTTCTTT.